This TCR beta chain was documented in a study of control samples from healthy donors and cancer patients. Some clones are missing from TCRdb's copy, which holds only in-frame ones; the method was immunoSEQ multiplex PCR. Among roughly 40,000 clones listed, 75% to 90% were seen once. V trimming: 2 bases; J trimming: 2 bases; junction bases outside the gene matches: 8. This CDR3 is built from 16 residues. Germline V CDR1 and CDR2: GTSNPN, SVGIG (reference sequence). The genes are TRBV30 and TRBJ1-3; TRBD1 aligns across 8 bases. The sample consisted of blood. This sequence was found in a man in his 60s in good health. CDR3 sequence (DNA): TGTGCCTGGAGTCCCATCCAGGGGGCCGCTGGAAACACCATATATTTT. This encodes CAWSPIQGAAGNTIYF.